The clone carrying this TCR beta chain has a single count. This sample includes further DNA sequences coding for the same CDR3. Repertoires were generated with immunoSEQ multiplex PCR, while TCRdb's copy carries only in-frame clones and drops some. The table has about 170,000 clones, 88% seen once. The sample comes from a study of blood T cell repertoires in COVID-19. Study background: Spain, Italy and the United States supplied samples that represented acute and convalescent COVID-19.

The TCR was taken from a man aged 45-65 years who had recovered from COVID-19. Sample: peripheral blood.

CDR3 nucleotide sequence: TGTGCCAGCAGTGAAGAGGGGTTAAGCAATCAGCCCCAGCATTTT. This gives the protein CASSEEGLSNQPQHF. V gene TRBV6-1 combines with J gene TRBJ1-5; tentatively, D is TRBD1 (5 bases). Per germline, CDR1 MNHNS and CDR2 SASEGT. The CDR3 spans 15 residues. Trimming left V 1 base short and J 1 base short, with 8 bases between.